This TCR beta chain comes out of a study of blood T cell repertoires in COVID-19. J was trimmed by 5 bases and V by 6 bases; bases with no gene match: 9. CDR3 size: 13 residues. Germline V CDR1 and CDR2: GTSNPN, SVGIG (reference sequence). The repertoire was sequenced with immunoSEQ multiplex PCR; TCRdb's copy has only in-frame clones and lacks some. The table records about 180,000 clones, just over 85% of them present only once. The genes are TRBV30 and TRBJ1-2, with 7 bases aligning to TRBD1. The sample comprised PBMCs or T cells enriched from blood (not recorded which). The origin of this receptor is a woman in her late teens or twenties who had recovered from COVID-19. The DNA for the CDR3 is TGTGCCTGCGAACGGACAGGAACGTATGGCTACACCTTC. It codes for CACERTGTYGYTF.